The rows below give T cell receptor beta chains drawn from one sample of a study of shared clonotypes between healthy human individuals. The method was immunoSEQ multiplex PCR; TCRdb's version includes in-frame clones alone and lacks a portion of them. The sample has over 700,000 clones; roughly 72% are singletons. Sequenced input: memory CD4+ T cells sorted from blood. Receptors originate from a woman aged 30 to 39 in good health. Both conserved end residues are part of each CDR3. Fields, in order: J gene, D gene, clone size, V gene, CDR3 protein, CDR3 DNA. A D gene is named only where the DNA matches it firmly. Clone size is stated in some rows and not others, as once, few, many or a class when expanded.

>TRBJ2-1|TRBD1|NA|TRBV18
CASSTTGGKDNEQFF
TGTGCCAGCTCAACCACAGGGGGCAAGGACAATGAGCAGTTCTTC
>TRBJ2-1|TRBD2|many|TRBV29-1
CSAAGASYNEQFF
TGCAGCGCAGCGGGAGCATCCTACAATGAGCAGTTCTTC
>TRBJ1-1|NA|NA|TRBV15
CATSRGGEAFF
TGTGCCACCAGCCGCGGGGGCGAGGCTTTCTTT
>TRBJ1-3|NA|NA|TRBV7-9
CASSLGGEAGNTIYF
TGTGCCAGCAGCTTAGGAGGGGAAGCGGGAAACACCATATATTTT
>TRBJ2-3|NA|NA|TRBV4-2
CASSDGTAGTDTQYF
TGTGCCAGCAGTGACGGGACTGCCGGCACAGATACGCAGTATTTT
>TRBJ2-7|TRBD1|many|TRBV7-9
CASSPTGYEQYF
TGTGCCAGCAGCCCGACAGGGTACGAGCAGTACTTC
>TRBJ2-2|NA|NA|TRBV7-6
CASSLSGPNTGELFF
TGTGCCAGCAGCTTAAGCGGGCCGAACACCGGGGAGCTGTTTTTT
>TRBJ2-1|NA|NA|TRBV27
CASSPSGQEQFF
TGTGCCAGCAGTCCCAGCGGACAGGAGCAGTTCTTC
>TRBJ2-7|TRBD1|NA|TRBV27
CASSSTPQGIGVYEQYF
TGTGCCAGCAGTTCTACTCCACAGGGGATCGGGGTATACGAGCAGTACTTC
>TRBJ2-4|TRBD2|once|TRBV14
CASSPLAGSSGTAKNIQYF
TGTGCCAGCAGCCCCCTAGCGGGATCTTCCGGCACAGCCAAAAACATTCAGTACTTC
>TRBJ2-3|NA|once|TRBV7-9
CASSSGWAGPTDTQYF
TGTGCCAGCAGCTCAGGATGGGCGGGACCCACAGATACGCAGTATTTT
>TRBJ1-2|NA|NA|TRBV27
CASSTQGRNYGYTF
TGTGCCAGCAGCACACAGGGTCGTAACTATGGCTACACCTTC
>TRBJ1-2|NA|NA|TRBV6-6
CASIPSAGGFGGYTF
TGTGCCAGCATCCCTTCAGCGGGGGGTTTTGGTGGCTACACCTTC
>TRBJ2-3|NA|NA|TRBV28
CASRGGTDTQYF
TGTGCCAGCAGGGGGGGCACAGATACGCAGTATTTT
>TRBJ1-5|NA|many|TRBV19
CASSRPLGGSNQPQHF
TGTGCCAGTAGCCGACCTTTGGGGGGGAGCAATCAGCCCCAGCATTTT
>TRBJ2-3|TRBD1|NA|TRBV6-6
CASSYQTGGRDTQYF
TGTGCCAGCAGTTACCAGACAGGGGGCAGAGATACGCAGTATTTT
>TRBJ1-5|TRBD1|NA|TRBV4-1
CASAESGTGGYSNQPQHF
TGCGCCAGCGCTGAATCCGGGACAGGGGGTTATAGCAATCAGCCCCAGCATTTT
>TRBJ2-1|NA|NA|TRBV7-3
CASSGNPGDGYNEQFF
TGTGCCAGCAGCGGAAACCCAGGGGACGGTTACAATGAGCAGTTCTTC
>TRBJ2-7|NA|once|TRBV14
CASSLTDYEQYF
TGTGCCAGCAGCCTGACTGACTACGAGCAGTACTTC
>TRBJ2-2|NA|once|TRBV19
CASSSLFLGELFF
TGTGCCAGTAGTAGCTTATTCTTGGGGGAGCTGTTTTTT
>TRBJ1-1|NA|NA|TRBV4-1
CASSQGARTNTEAFF
TGCGCCAGCAGCCAAGGGGCACGTACCAACACTGAAGCTTTCTTT
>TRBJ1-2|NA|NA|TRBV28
CASSLPRRGLNGYTF
TGTGCCAGCAGTTTACCAAGGCGGGGACTAAACGGCTACACCTTC
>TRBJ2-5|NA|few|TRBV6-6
CASRPLGDSGETQYF
TGTGCCAGCAGACCACTCGGGGATAGCGGCGAGACCCAGTACTTC
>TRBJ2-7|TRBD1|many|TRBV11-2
CASRVQGDSYEQYF
TGTGCCAGCAGAGTACAGGGGGACTCCTACGAGCAGTACTTC
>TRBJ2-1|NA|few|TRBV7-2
CASSSDRSYNEQFF
TGTGCCAGCAGCTCGGACAGATCCTACAATGAGCAGTTCTTC
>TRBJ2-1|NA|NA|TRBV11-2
CASSRSSYNEQFF
TGTGCCAGCAGCCGAAGCTCCTACAATGAGCAGTTCTTC
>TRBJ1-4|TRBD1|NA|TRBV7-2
CASSQTRDRRLNEKLFF
TGTGCCAGCAGCCAAACACGGGACAGGAGACTTAATGAAAAACTGTTTTTT
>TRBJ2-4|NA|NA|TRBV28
CASSWSAMRIQYF
TGTGCCAGCTCCTGGTCGGCGATGCGCATTCAGTACTTC
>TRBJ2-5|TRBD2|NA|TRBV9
CASSVGLAGYQETQYF
TGTGCCAGCAGCGTAGGACTAGCGGGGTACCAAGAGACCCAGTACTTC
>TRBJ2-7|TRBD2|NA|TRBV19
CASSRTSGSLSTYEQYF
TGTGCCAGTAGTAGGACTAGCGGGAGTCTCTCGACCTACGAGCAGTACTTC
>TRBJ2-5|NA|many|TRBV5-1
CASRNHRGGETQYF
TGCGCCAGCCGAAACCACAGGGGAGGAGAGACCCAGTACTTC
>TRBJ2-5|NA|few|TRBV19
CASTRRGNQETQYF
TGTGCCAGTACCCGACGGGGTAACCAAGAGACCCAGTACTTC
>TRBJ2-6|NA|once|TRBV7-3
CASSDRKPGANVLTF
TGTGCCAGCAGCGACCGAAAGCCTGGGGCCAACGTCCTGACTTTC
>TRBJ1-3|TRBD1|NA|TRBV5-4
CASSLTGGPTSGNTIYF
TGTGCCAGCAGCCTGACAGGGGGGCCAACCTCTGGAAACACCATATATTTT
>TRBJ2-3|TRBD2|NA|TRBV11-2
CASSSSRGGDTQYF
TGTGCCAGCAGCTCCTCGAGGGGAGGGGATACGCAGTATTTT
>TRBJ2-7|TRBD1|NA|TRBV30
CAWRRSDRDEQYF
TGTGCCTGGAGAAGATCCGACAGGGACGAGCAGTACTTC
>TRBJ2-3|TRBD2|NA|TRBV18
CASSTQSGRLNTQYF
TGTGCCAGCTCAACACAAAGCGGGAGATTGAATACGCAGTATTTT
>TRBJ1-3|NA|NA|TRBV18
CASSPLSLGNTIYF
TGTGCCAGCTCACCACTCAGTCTGGGAAACACCATATATTTT
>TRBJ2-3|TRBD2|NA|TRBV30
CAWKYASGTDTQYF
TGTGCCTGGAAGTATGCTAGCGGTACAGATACGCAGTATTTT
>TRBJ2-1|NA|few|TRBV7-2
CASSFSSTYNEQFF
TGTGCCAGCAGCTTTAGTTCTACATACAATGAGCAGTTCTTC
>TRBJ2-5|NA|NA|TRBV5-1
CASSPPYNQETQYF
TGCGCCAGCAGCCCCCCATATAACCAAGAGACCCAGTACTTC
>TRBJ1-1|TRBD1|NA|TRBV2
CASRDRGFAFF
TGTGCCAGCAGGGACAGGGGGTTCGCTTTCTTT
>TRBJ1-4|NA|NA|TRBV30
CALVARANGGNEKLFF
TGTGCCCTGGTAGCCAGGGCGAACGGGGGTAATGAAAAACTGTTTTTT
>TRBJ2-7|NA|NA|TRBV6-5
CASSRDLGHSYEQYF
TGTGCCAGCAGTAGGGACCTGGGACATAGCTACGAGCAGTACTTC
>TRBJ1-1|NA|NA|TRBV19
CASSPIGIYTEAFF
TGTGCCAGTAGTCCTATCGGCATCTACACTGAAGCTTTCTTT
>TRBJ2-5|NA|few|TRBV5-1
CASSHNGWRETQYF
TGCGCCAGCAGCCACAACGGGTGGAGAGAGACCCAGTACTTC
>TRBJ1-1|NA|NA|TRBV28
CASNWGAHRNTEAFF
TGTGCCAGCAATTGGGGGGCACACCGGAACACTGAAGCTTTCTTT
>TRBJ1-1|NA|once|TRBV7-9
CASSDQDPEAFF
TGTGCCAGCAGCGATCAGGATCCTGAAGCTTTCTTT
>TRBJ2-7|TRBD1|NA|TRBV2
CASSRTGGPYEQYF
TGTGCCAGCAGTCGGACAGGGGGCCCGTACGAGCAGTACTTC
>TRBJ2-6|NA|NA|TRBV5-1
CASTKDARANVLTF
TGCGCCAGCACCAAGGATGCGAGGGCCAACGTCCTGACTTTC
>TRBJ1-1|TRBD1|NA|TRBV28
CASSLWSGGVTEAFF
TGTGCCAGCAGTTTATGGTCAGGGGGCGTAACTGAAGCTTTCTTT
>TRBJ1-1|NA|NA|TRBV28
CASSLREGEAFF
TGTGCCAGCAGTCTGAGGGAGGGTGAAGCTTTCTTT
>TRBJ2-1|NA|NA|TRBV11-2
CASSLRSSYNEQFF
TGTGCCAGCAGCTTACGGTCCTCCTACAATGAGCAGTTCTTC